Listed below are T cell receptor beta chains from one sample, sequenced in a study of spatial heterogeneity in lung cancer. TCRdb analysed the 5' RACE reads with MiXCR anew, one entry per CDR3 protein. The sample consists of about 21,000 distinct CDR3 sequences, approximately 4.6% of them appearing once. Specimen: PBMCs, collected at surgery. The receptors derive from a male donor with early-stage non-small cell lung cancer. Both conserved end residues are part of each CDR3. Size tells how often a clone was seen (once, few, many) or the class of an expanded clone, and some rows leave it out.

TRBV5-6,TRBJ2-5,many,CASSLAREETQYF
TRBV21-1,TRBJ1-5,NA,CASRYRAWGNQPQHF
TRBV12-3/TRBV12-4,TRBJ1-1,NA,CASSFQATGAHHTEAFF
TRBV12-3/TRBV12-4,TRBJ1-6,many,CASNPGRNSPLHF
TRBV6-6,TRBJ2-7,medium-sized,CASSYSTSGSYEQYF
TRBV10-1,TRBJ2-5,NA,CASSEGRETQYF
TRBV7-9,TRBJ1-2,NA,CASSLDIDGYTF
TRBV6-2/TRBV6-3,TRBJ2-1,NA,CASSLAGNEQFF
TRBV7-7,TRBJ2-1,few,CASSFERAGEQFF
TRBV5-5,TRBJ2-7,many,CASTLLDRGLYEQYF
TRBV7-2,TRBJ2-5,many,CASSRRRTQEGETQYF
TRBV7-3,TRBJ2-5,many,CASSPEGETQYF
TRBV4-3,TRBJ2-3,many,CASSQDRRRTTQYF
TRBV20-1,TRBJ1-1,many,CSAYQAGAMNTEAFF
TRBV7-7,TRBJ2-1,many,CASSFGVYNEQFF
TRBV3-1,TRBJ1-3,many,CASSHGSGNTIYF
TRBV3-1,TRBJ1-2,many,CASSQAPQGYTF
TRBV6-5,TRBJ2-3,many,CASRGQGRSTDTQYF
TRBV6-2/TRBV6-3,TRBJ2-1,many,CASSHGGNEQFF
TRBV3-1,TRBJ2-1,few,CASSQVPGLEVSSYNEQFF
TRBV4-3,TRBJ1-6,many,CASSRGPYNSPLHF
TRBV10-3,TRBJ2-7,many,CAISEYDRVEYEQYF
TRBV12-3/TRBV12-4,TRBJ1-1,many,CASSRQGVGTEAFF
TRBV5-1,TRBJ2-7,many,CASSLHPGQGPYEQYF